This T cell receptor (beta chain) emerged from a study of blood T cells in healthy people across ages. Trimming pared 6 bases from V and 3 bases from J, leaving 14 bases between. The CDR3 runs to 14 residues. CDR1 and CDR2 (germline): MNHEY, SVGAGI. A J-beta primer mix and a sample-barcoded 5' primer were used in a second PCR of about 7 to 12 cycles. TCRdb reanalysed the 5' RACE reads using MiXCR and keeps one entry per CDR3 protein. This table holds about 1,000,000 distinct CDR3 sequences, 40% to 50% found once. The receptor's source is an older woman in good health. V and J are TRBV6-5 and TRBJ2-5; D might be TRBD1 (5 bases). Sequencing input: blood. In nucleotides, the CDR3 is TGTGCCAGCAGACCAAAGGACAAGGAAGAGACCCAGTACTTC. It encodes CASRPKDKEETQYF.